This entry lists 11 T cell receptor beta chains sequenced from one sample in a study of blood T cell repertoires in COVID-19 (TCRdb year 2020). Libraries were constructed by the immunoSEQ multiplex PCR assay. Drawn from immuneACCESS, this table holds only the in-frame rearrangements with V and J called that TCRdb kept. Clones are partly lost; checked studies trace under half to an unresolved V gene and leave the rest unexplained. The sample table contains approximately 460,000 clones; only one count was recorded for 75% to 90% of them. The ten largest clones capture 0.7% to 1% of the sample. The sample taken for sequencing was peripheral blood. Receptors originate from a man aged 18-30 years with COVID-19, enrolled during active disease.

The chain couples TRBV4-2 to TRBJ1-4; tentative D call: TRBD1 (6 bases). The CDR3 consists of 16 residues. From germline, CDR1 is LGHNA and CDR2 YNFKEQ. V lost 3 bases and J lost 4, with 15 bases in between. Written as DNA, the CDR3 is TGTGCCAGCAGCCACCCTAAGACAGGTGTTAATGAAAAACTGTTTTTT. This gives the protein CASSHPKTGVNEKLFF.

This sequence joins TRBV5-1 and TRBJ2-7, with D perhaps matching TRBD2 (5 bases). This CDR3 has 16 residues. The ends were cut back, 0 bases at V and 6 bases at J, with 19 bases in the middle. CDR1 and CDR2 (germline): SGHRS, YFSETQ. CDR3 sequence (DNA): TGCGCCAGCAGCTTGGTTTTGGCTAGCCCTGCCTCCGAGCAGTACTTC. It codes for CASSLVLASPASEQYF.

The CDR3 coding sequence is TGTGCCAGCAGCCCGAGAGTGAACACCGGGGAGCTGTTTTTT. Residues: CASSPRVNTGELFF. The rearrangement uses TRBV3-1 (or the pseudogene TRBV3-2) and TRBJ2-2, with D uncertain. V shed 4 bases and J shed 1 base, with 7 bases lying between them. Looked up from germline, CDR1 is LGHDT and CDR2 is YNNKEL (reference sequence). CDR3 size: 14 residues.

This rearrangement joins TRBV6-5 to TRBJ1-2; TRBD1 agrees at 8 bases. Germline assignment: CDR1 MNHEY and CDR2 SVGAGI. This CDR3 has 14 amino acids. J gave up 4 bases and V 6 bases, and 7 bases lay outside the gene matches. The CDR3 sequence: CASSAGQGIYGYTF. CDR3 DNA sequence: TGTGCCAGCAGCGCCGGACAGGGAATCTATGGCTACACCTTC.

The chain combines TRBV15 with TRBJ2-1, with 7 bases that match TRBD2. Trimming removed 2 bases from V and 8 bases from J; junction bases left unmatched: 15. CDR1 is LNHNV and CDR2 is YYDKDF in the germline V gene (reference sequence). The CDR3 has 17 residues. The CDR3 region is CATSRPTGPGGGHEQFF. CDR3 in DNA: TGTGCCACCAGCAGACCTACGGGCCCGGGGGGTGGGCATGAGCAGTTCTTC.

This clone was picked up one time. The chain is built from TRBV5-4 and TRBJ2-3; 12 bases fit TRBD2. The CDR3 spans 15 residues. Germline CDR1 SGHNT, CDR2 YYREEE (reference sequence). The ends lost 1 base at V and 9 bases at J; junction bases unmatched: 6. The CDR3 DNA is TGTGCCAGCAGCTTGTCTAGCGGGGGGGTTGGGACGCAGTATTTT. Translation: CASSLSSGGVGTQYF.

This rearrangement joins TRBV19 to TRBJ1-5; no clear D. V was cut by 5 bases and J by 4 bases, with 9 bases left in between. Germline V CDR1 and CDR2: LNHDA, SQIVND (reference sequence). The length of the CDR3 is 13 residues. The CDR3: CASSFAGNQPQHF. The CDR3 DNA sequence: TGTGCCAGTAGTTTCGCGGGGAATCAGCCCCAGCATTTT.

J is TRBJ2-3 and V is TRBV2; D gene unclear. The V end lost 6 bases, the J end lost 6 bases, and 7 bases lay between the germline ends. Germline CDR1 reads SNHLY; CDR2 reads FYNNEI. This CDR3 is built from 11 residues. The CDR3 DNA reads TGTGCCAGCAGGGAACGGGATACGCAGTATTTT. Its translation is CASRERDTQYF.

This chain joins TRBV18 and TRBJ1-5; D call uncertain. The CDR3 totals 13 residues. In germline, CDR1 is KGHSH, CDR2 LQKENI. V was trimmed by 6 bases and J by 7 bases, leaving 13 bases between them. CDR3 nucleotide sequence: TGTGCCAGCTCCCCGACGAGGGAACAGCCCCAGCATTTT. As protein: CASSPTREQPQHF.

The CDR3 spells CASSESQENTEAFF. CDR3 in DNA: TGTGCCAGCAGTGAGTCACAGGAGAACACTGAAGCTTTCTTT. The J gene is TRBJ1-1, the V gene TRBV6-4; TRBD1 is a possible D gene (5 bases). CDR3 length equals 14 residues. Germline V gene sequence: CDR1 MRHNA, CDR2 SNTAGT. Trimming took 3 bases from V and 1 from J, leaving 9 bases between them.

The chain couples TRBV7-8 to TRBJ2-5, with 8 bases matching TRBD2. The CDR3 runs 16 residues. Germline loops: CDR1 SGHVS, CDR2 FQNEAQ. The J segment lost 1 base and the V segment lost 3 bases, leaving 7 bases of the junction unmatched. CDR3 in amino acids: CASSLRVAGLQETQYF. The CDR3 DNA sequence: TGTGCCAGCAGCTTGAGAGTAGCGGGGCTCCAAGAGACCCAGTACTTC.